This T cell receptor beta chain was documented in a study of blood T cell repertoires in COVID-19. About the study: Both acute and convalescent COVID-19 samples were obtained from the United States, Italy and Spain. In each case, the material was cDNA or gDNA derived from T cells, B-cell-depleted T cells, or PBMCs.

Original analysis: Scientists estimated how many nucleated cells there were by amplifying reference gene primers. Assay used: immunoSEQ multiplex PCR; TCRdb lists only in-frame clones, some missing. That table furnishes V, J and clone size, whereas the DNA furnished D and trimming. In the table there are hundreds of thousands of clones, roughly 82% of which are singletons. This CDR3 has 19 residues. V gave up 0 bases and J gave up 4 bases; unmatched junction bases: 14. The germline V gene encodes CDR1 LNHDA and CDR2 SQIVND (reference sequence). The receptor was isolated from a woman of 80 years or more with active or convalescent COVID-19. The chain couples TRBV19 to TRBJ2-1, with 8 nucleotides matching TRBD2. The sequenced sample consisted of peripheral blood. The CDR3 region has the DNA TGTGCCAGTAGTATAGAGTCAGGTGGTGGGACTAGAGGGTACAATGAGCAGTTCTTC. This translates into CASSIESGGGTRGYNEQFF. The full variable domain, its missing parts supplied by reference TRBV19 and TRBJ2-1, is DGGITQSPKYLFRKEGQNVTLSCEQNLNHDAMYWYRQDPGQGLRLIYYSQIVNDFQKGDIAEGYSVSREKKESFPLTVTSAQKNPTAFYLCASSIESGGGTRGYNEQFFGPGTRLTVL.